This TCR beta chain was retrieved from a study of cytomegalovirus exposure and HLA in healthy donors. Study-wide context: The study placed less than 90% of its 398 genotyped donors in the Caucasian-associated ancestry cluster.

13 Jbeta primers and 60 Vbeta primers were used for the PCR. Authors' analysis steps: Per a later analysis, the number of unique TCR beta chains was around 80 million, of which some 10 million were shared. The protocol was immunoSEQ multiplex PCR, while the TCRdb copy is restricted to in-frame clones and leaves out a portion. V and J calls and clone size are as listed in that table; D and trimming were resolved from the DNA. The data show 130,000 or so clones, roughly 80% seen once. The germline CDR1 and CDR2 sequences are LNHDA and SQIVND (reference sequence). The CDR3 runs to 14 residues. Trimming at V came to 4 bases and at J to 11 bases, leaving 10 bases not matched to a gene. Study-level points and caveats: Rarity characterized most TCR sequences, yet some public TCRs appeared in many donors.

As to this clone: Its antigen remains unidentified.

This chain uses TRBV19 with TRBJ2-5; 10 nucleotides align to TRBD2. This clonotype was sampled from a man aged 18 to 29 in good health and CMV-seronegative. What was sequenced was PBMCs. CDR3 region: CASSRLAGVGEQYF. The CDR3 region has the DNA TGTGCCAGTAGTAGGCTAGCGGGGGTCGGGGAGCAGTACTTC. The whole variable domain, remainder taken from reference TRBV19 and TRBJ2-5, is DGGITQSPKYLFRKEGQNVTLSCEQNLNHDAMYWYRQDPGQGLRLIYYSQIVNDFQKGDIAEGYSVSREKKESFPLTVTSAQKNPTAFYLCASSRLAGVGEQYFGPGTRLLVL.